This T cell receptor beta chain was recorded in a study of shared clonotypes between healthy human individuals. About the research overall: A donor's plate count was three for CD4 naive and three for CD4 memory; CD8 naive had two and CD8 memory one. Study-level results: All-four-donor shared clonotypes had higher generation probabilities than non-shared clonotypes did.

The assay was immunoSEQ multiplex PCR, and TCRdb's table has in-frame clones only and misses some. The data hold about 870,000 clones, with more than 85% observed a single time. Terminally differentiated effector memory CD45RA+ cells were excluded from the naive CD8 cells, which were CD45RO-negative and positively selected for CCR7. The study drew all its donors from Caucasian adults living in Nashville, Tennessee. Germline loops: CDR1 SGDLS, CDR2 YYNGEE. The CDR3 length is 14 residues. J was trimmed by 3 bases and V by 3 bases; bases with no gene match: 2. On this clone itself: The antigen is undetermined. Other DNA sequences in this sample translate to the same CDR3.

Material for sequencing was naive CD8+ T cells sorted from blood. The sequence derives from a man aged 25-40 years in good health. The chain carries TRBV9 and TRBJ2-7, with 11 bases lining up with TRBD1. Here the CDR3 reads CASSAGQGGYEQYF. The CDR3 nucleotides are TGTGCCAGCAGCGCGGGACAGGGGGGCTACGAGCAGTACTTC.